There are a few counts of the clone carrying this T cell receptor (beta chain). This sample stems from a study of blood T cell repertoires in COVID-19. Study context: Specimens from acute and convalescent COVID-19 originated in the United States, Italy and Spain. Sample material is recorded as cDNA or gDNA derived from T cells, B-cell-depleted T cells, or PBMCs.

As originally analysed: Amplified reference gene primers provided the basis for estimating nucleated cell counts. Produced via immunoSEQ multiplex PCR; TCRdb's table is partial and in-frame only. For V, J and clone size, that table is used; D and trimming come from the DNA. The profile shows around 92,000 clones, around 83% of them singletons. The CDR3 is 13 amino acids. V shed 3 bases and J shed 3 bases, with 8 bases lying between them. Germline V lookup: CDR1 SNHLY, CDR2 FYNNEI. The clonotype was recovered from a woman in her fifties or sixties in a cohort sampled during active or convalescent COVID-19. The chain is built from TRBV2 and TRBJ1-1; D is unclear. The sequenced material came from peripheral blood. The DNA of the CDR3 is TGTGCCAGCAGTGAGGCGGGATACACTGAAGCTTTCTTT. The encoded protein is CASSEAGYTEAFF.